Shown below are 20 T cell receptor beta chains from a single sample sequenced in a study of shared clonotypes between healthy human individuals. The protocol was immunoSEQ multiplex PCR, while the TCRdb copy is restricted to in-frame clones and leaves out a portion. Here the sample spans about 600,000 clones, 95% to 98% being singletons. Sequencing was done on a sample of naive CD4+ T cells sorted from blood. Sample subset: CD45RA+ positively selected. Receptors were obtained from a woman aged 30 to 39 in good health.

The chain recombines TRBV14 with TRBJ1-3, with TRBD1 identical over 7 bases. CDR3 size: 16 residues. From germline, CDR1 is SGHDN and CDR2 FVKESK. Germline trimming cut 2 bases from V and 0 bases from J; bases unmatched to any gene: 4. The CDR3, as DNA: TGTGCCAGCAGCCAACCTGGGACAGTCTCTGGAAACACCATATATTTT. This translates into CASSQPGTVSGNTIYF.

The chain carries TRBV28 and TRBJ2-7; weak D call: TRBD1 (6 bases). The CDR3 extends over 12 amino acids. Trimming took 10 bases from V and 4 from J, leaving 14 bases between them. CDR1 is MDHEN, CDR2 SYDVKM, per germline. CDR3 loop: CAIRQVGYEQYF. The CDR3 nucleotides are TGTGCCATAAGACAGGTTGGTTACGAGCAGTACTTC.

V and J are TRBV12-5 and TRBJ1-2, with D tentatively TRBD1 (5 bases). Between the trimmed V and J ends, which lost 6 bases and 2 bases, there was a span of 10 bases. Germline loops: CDR1 LGHNT, CDR2 FRNRAP. The CDR3 contains 13 residues. The CDR3 nucleotides read TGTGCTAGTGGGCCCGACAGCAACTATGGCTACACCTTC. Translated, it gives CASGPDSNYGYTF.

This clone was counted a single time. The genes are TRBV5-4 and TRBJ1-5; D unclear. The CDR3 consists of 16 residues. Trimming shortened V by 4 bases and J by 4 bases, and 18 bases separated the two germline ends. The germline V gene encodes CDR1 SGHNT and CDR2 YYREEE (reference sequence). The CDR3 DNA is TGTGCCAGCAGCCAAGAAGCACCGGTCGTAAATCAGCCCCAGCATTTT. Protein product: CASSQEAPVVNQPQHF.

CDR3: CASSSQGQGLGSSGKDYEQYF. Here the CDR3 DNA reads TGTGCCAGTAGTTCCCAGGGACAGGGGCTTGGGTCTAGCGGGAAGGACTACGAGCAGTACTTC. The chain joins TRBV19 to TRBJ2-7, with D possibly TRBD1 on 10 matching bases. The CDR3 totals 21 residues. Germline V gene sequence: CDR1 LNHDA, CDR2 SQIVND (reference sequence). Trimming stripped 5 bases from V and 3 bases from J, with 35 bases between.

Comment on this clone: The same CDR3 is also encoded by other DNA sequences in this sample. The V and J genes are TRBV5-1 and TRBJ1-1, with D possibly TRBD1 on 5 matching bases. The V end lost 0 bases, the J end lost 2 bases, and 8 bases lay between the germline ends. The CDR3 is 14 amino acids. Germline V gene data show CDR1 as SGHRS and CDR2 as YFSETQ. The CDR3 DNA sequence: TGCGCCAGCAGCTTGGCGACAGCCAACACTGAAGCTTTCTTT. Its translation is CASSLATANTEAFF.

CDR3 bases: TGTGCCAGCAGCTCGTACAGGGCGATCGGGGAGCTGTTTTTT. Amino acids: CASSSYRAIGELFF. The chain combines TRBV7-2 with TRBJ2-2, with D perhaps TRBD1 (6 bases). The CDR3 contains 14 residues. V lost 4 bases and J lost 7, with 13 bases in between. Germline CDR1 is SGHTA and CDR2 is FQGNSA.

The rearrangement joins TRBV6-5 to TRBJ1-5, with a tentative D call TRBD1 (6 bases). This CDR3 is built from 14 residues. Germline V gives CDR1 MNHEY, CDR2 SVGAGI. Trimming left V 0 bases short and J 6 bases short, with 9 bases between. CDR3 protein: CASSYSQGLQPQHF. CDR3 DNA sequence: TGTGCCAGCAGTTACTCGCAGGGGCTTCAGCCCCAGCATTTT.

This sequence joins TRBV5-4 and TRBJ2-7; 11 bases fit TRBD2. Germline V lookup: CDR1 SGHNT, CDR2 YYREEE (reference sequence). The junction had 10 bases not matched to a gene; V was cut back by 4 bases and J by 4 bases. There are 16 residues in the CDR3. Here the CDR3 reads CASSHPGTSGRYEQYF. For the CDR3, the DNA is TGTGCCAGCAGCCACCCCGGGACTAGCGGTCGGTACGAGCAGTACTTC.

The chain employs TRBV6-5 and TRBJ1-2; tentative D call: TRBD1 (6 bases). This CDR3 contains 13 residues. From germline, CDR1 is MNHEY and CDR2 SVGAGI. V gave up 6 bases and J gave up 8 bases, with 16 bases separating them. CDR3 nucleotide sequence: TGTGCCAGCAGGGCGGGGGGGGCGCGCGGCTACACCTTC. Amino acid sequence: CASRAGGARGYTF.

Here the CDR3 reads CASSVGRETQYF. CDR3 in DNA: TGTGCCAGCAGTGTGGGCCGAGAGACCCAGTACTTC. The V gene is TRBV2, the J gene TRBJ2-5, with unresolved D. Germline lookup yields CDR1 SNHLY and CDR2 FYNNEI. Deletions cut 4 bases from V and 4 bases from J, with 7 bases between. The CDR3 is made up of 12 amino acids. The full variable domain, its missing parts supplied by reference TRBV2 and TRBJ2-5, is EPEVTQTPSHQVTQMGQEVILRCVPISNHLYFYWYRQILGQKVEFLVSFYNNEISEKSEIFDDQFSVERPDGSNFTLKIRSTKLEDSAMYFCASSVGRETQYFGPGTRLLVL.

This chain connects TRBV28 to TRBJ1-2, with a weak D call TRBD1 (6 bases). This CDR3 spans 14 amino acids. Trimming pared 6 bases from V and 8 bases from J, leaving 19 bases between. Germline V gene lookup returns CDR1 MDHEN and CDR2 SYDVKM. The CDR3 DNA reads as TGTGCCAGCAGGAGCGATCAGGGGTCCTCGGGCTACACCTTC. Protein sequence: CASRSDQGSSGYTF.

The chain combines TRBV5-1 with TRBJ2-3; TRBD2 agrees at 9 bases. Germline CDR1 reads SGHRS; CDR2 reads YFSETQ. The CDR3 is made up of 17 amino acids. J lost 4 bases, V lost 0 bases, and 9 bases had no gene match. The CDR3 bases are TGCGCCAGCAGCTTGGGCGGCGGGAGGGCCGGGGCAGATACGCAGTATTTT. Protein: CASSLGGGRAGADTQYF.

The V and J genes are TRBV10-2 and TRBJ2-1, with 8 bases lining up with TRBD2. V trimming: 6 bases; J trimming: 4 bases; junction bases outside the gene matches: 2. Germline loops: CDR1 WSHSY, CDR2 SAAADI. This CDR3 contains 13 residues. The CDR3, as DNA: TGCGCCAGCAGGGTAGCGGGGTACAATGAGCAGTTCTTC. It is translated as CASRVAGYNEQFF.

The J gene is TRBJ2-1, the V gene TRBV5-6; 7 bases map to TRBD2. J lost 3 bases, V lost 4 bases, and 13 bases had no gene match. The CDR3 consists of 17 residues. CDR1 is SGHDT and CDR2 is YYEEEE in the germline V gene. CDR3: CASSPGPASGNYNEQFF. CDR3 in DNA: TGTGCCAGCAGCCCAGGACCCGCTAGCGGAAACTACAATGAGCAGTTCTTC.

The chain combines TRBV5-1 with TRBJ2-1; the D is unclear. The V end was cut by 1 base, the J end by 10 bases, with 9 bases between. Germline CDR1 SGHRS, CDR2 YFSETQ. The CDR3 length is 12 residues. This CDR3 is CASSLSSQEQFF. CDR3 bases: TGCGCCAGCAGCTTGTCCTCGCAAGAGCAGTTCTTC.

The chain recombines TRBV19 with TRBJ2-5; possible D gene TRBD2, 5 bases. CDR3 size: 14 residues. Trimming left V 3 bases short and J 1 base short, with 9 bases between. Looked up from germline, CDR1 is LNHDA and CDR2 is SQIVND (reference sequence). This CDR3 is CASSISGIQETQYF. The CDR3 bases are TGTGCCAGTAGTATCTCGGGAATCCAAGAGACCCAGTACTTC.

This chain joins TRBV6-5 and TRBJ1-4; D remains ambiguous. Germline V CDR1 and CDR2: MNHEY, SVGAGI. V was clipped by 4 bases and J by 7 bases, with 10 bases between them. This CDR3 has 13 residues. CDR3 amino acids: CASSSLAVEKLFF. The CDR3 DNA follows: TGTGCCAGCAGTTCCCTGGCGGTTGAAAAACTGTTTTTT.

This chain links TRBV5-4 with TRBJ2-3; D is perhaps TRBD1 or TRBD2 (5 bases each). This CDR3 spans 15 amino acids. CDR1 SGHNT and CDR2 YYREEE come from the germline V gene (reference sequence). Trimming cost V 4 bases and J 9 bases, with 21 bases left between them. CDR3 loop: CASSTGTQTSYTQYF. In nucleotides, the CDR3 is TGTGCCAGCAGCACCGGGACGCAGACGAGTTACACGCAGTATTTT.

V and J are TRBV11-1 and TRBJ2-6; D gene uncertain. V shed 5 bases and J shed 0 bases, with 8 bases lying between them. CDR3 length: 15 residues. CDR1 and CDR2 (germline): SGHAT, FQDESV (reference sequence). CDR3 in DNA: TGTGCCAGCAGCCCTCAGAACTCTGGGGCCAACGTCCTGACTTTC. Translated: CASSPQNSGANVLTF.